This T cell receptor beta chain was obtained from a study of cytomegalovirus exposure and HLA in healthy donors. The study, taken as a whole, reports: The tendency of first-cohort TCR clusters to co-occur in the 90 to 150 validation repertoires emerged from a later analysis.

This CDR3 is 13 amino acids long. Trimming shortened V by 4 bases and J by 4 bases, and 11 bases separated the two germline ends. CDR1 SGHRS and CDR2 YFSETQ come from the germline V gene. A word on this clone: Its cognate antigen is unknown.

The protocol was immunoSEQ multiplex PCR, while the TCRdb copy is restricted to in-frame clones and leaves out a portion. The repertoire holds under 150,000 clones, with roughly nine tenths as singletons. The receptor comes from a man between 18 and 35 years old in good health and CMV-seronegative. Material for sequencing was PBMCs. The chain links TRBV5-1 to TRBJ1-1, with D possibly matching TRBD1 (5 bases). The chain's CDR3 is CASSAQDTTEAFF. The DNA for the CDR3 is TGCGCCAGCAGCGCACAGGACACCACTGAAGCTTTCTTT.